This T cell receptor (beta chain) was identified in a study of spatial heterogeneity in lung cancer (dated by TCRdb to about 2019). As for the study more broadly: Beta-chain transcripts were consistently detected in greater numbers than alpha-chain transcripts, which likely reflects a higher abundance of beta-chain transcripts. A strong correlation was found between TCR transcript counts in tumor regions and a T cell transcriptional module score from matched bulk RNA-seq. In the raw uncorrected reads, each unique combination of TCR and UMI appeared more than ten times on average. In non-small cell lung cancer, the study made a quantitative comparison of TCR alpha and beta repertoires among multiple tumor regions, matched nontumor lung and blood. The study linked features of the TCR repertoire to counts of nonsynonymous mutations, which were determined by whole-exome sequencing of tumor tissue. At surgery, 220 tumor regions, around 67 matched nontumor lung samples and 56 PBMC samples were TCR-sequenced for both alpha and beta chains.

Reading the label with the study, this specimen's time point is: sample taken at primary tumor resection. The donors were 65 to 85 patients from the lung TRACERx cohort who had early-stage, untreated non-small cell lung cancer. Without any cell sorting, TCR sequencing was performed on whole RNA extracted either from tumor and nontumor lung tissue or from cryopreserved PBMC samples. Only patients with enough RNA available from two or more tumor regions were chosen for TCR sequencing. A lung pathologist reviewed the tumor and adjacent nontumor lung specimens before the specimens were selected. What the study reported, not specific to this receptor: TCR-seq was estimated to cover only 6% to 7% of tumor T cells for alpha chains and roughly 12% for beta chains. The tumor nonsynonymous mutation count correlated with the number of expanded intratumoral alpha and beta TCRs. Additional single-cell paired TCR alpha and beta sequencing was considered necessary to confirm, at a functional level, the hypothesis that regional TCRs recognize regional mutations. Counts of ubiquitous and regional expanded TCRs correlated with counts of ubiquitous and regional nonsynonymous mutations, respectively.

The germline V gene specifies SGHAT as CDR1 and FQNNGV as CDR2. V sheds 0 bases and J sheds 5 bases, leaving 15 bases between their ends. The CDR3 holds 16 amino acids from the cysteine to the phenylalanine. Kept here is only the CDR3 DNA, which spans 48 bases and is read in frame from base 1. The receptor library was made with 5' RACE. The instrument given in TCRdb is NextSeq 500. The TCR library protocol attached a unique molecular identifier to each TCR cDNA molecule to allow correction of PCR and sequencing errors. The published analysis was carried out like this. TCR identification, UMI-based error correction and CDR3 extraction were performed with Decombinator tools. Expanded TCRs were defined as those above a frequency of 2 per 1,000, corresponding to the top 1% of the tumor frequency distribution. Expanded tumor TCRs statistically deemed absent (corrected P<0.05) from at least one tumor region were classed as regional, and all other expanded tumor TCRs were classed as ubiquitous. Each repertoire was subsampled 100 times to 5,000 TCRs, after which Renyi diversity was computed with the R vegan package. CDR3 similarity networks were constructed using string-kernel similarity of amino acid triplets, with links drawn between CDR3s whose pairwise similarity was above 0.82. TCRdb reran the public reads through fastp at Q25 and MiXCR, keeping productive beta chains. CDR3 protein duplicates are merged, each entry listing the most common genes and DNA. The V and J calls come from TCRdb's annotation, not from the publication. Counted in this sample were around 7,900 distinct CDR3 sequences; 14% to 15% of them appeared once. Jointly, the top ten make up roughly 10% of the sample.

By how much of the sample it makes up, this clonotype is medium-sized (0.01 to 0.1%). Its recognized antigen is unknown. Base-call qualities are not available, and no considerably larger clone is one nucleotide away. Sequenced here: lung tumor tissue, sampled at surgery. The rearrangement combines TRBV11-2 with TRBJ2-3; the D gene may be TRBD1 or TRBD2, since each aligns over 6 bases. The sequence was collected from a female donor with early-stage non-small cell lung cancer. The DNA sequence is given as TGTGCCAGCAGCTTAGAAGTGGGGGGCCGGGGAGATACGCAGTATTTT. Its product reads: CASSLEVGGRGDTQYF.